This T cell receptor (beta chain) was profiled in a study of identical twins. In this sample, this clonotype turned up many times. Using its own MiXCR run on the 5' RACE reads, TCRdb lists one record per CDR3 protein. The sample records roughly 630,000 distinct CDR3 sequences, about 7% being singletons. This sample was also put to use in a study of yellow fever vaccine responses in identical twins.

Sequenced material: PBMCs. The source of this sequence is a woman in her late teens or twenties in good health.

The CDR3 is CASSEWEGRDNEQFF. For the CDR3, the DNA is TGTGCCAGCAGTGAATGGGAGGGAAGGGACAATGAGCAGTTCTTC. The chain joins TRBV6-1 to TRBJ2-1; TRBD2 matches 7 bases. From germline, CDR1 is MNHNS and CDR2 SASEGT. This CDR3 spans 15 amino acids. Trimming cost V 2 bases and J 5 bases; bases outside gene matches: 6.